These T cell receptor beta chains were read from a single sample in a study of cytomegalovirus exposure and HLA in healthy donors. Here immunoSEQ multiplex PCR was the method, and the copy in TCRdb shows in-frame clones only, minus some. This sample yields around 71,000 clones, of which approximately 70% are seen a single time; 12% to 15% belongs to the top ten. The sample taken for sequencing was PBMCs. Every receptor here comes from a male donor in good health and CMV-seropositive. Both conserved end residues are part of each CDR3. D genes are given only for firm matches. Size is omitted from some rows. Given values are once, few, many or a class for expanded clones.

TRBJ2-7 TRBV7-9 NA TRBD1 TGTTCCAGCAGCTCGTCCCGGGACAGTTACGAGCAGTACTTC CSSSSSRDSYEQYF
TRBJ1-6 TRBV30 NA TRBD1 TGTGCCTGGAGTGTATTCCCCCGACAGGGCTATAATTCACCCCTCCACTTT CAWSVFPRQGYNSPLHF
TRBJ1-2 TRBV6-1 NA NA TGTGCCAGCAGTGCTTGGGAGCCGGGAGACTATGGCTACACCTTC CASSAWEPGDYGYTF
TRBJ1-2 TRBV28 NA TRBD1 TGTGCCAGCAGGACGGGACAGATCTATGGCTACACCTTC CASRTGQIYGYTF
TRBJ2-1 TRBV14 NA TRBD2 TGTGCCAGCAGCCCCACCCCGGAACTAGCGGGCGTGAGCTCCTACAATGAGCAGTTCTTC CASSPTPELAGVSSYNEQFF
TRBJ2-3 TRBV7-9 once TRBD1 TGTGCCAGCGGGACAGGGATGGGAAGAGGAGATACGCAGTATTTT CASGTGMGRGDTQYF
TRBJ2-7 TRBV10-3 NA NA TGTGCCATCAGTGAGTCTGGGCAGGGATCCTCCTACGAGCAGTACTTC CAISESGQGSSYEQYF
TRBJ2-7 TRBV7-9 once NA TGTGCCAGCAGCTTAGTAGTCCAGGGGTCGCAGTACTTC CASSLVVQGSQYF
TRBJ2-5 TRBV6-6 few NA TGTGCCACCGGCGGTTTCGGGGGAGATACCCAGTACTTC CATGGFGGDTQYF
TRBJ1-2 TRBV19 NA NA TGTGCCAGTACCCGACAGGCCCTCTATGGCTACACCTTC CASTRQALYGYTF
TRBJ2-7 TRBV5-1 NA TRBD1 TGCGCCAGCAGCTTGGTTGACAGGGCGGACGAGCAGTACTTC CASSLVDRADEQYF
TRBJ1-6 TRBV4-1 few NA TGCGCCAGCAGCCCTGGACAGTATAATTCACCCCTCCACTTT CASSPGQYNSPLHF
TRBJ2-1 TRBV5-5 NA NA TGTGCCAGCAGCTCCGGGACTTACAATGAGCAGTTCTTC CASSSGTYNEQFF
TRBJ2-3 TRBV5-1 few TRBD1 TGCGCCAGCAGCTTGCGAGGGACAGGGGCAGATACGCAGTATTTT CASSLRGTGADTQYF
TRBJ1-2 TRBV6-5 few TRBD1 TGTGCCAGCAGCCCAACGGGGACAGGGGAATTAGGCTACACCTTC CASSPTGTGELGYTF
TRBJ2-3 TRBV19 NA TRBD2 TGTGCCAGTAGTCGAGGGGGACCGGGGGGGGGCACAGATACGCAGTATTTT CASSRGGPGGGTDTQYF
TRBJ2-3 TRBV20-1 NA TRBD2 TGCAGTGCCCGACTAGCGGATACGCAGTATTTT CSARLADTQYF
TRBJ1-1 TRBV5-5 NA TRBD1 TGTGCCAGCAGCCCACGGACAGGGGCAACTGAAGCTTTCTTT CASSPRTGATEAFF
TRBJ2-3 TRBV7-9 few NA TGTGCCAGCAGCTTAAGCGCAGATACGCAGTATTTT CASSLSADTQYF
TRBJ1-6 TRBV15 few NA TGTGCCACCAGGGAACTCAGGGTATCGAGCTCCTATAATTCACCCCTCCACTTT CATRELRVSSSYNSPLHF
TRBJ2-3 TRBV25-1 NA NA TGTGCCAGCAGTGACGCGGGGCGACAACCCACAGATACGCAGTATTTT CASSDAGRQPTDTQYF
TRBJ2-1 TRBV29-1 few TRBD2 TGCAGCGCCCCCCAAGCGGGAGAGACGCAGTTCTTC CSAPQAGETQFF
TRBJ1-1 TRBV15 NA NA TGTGCCACCAGCCGCTCGAGGGTCACGAACACTGAAGCTTTCTTT CATSRSRVTNTEAFF
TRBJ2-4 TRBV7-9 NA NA TGTTCCAGCAGCGTCGGGACACCAGCCAAAAACATTCAGTACTTC CSSSVGTPAKNIQYF
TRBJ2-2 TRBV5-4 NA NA TGTGCCAGCAGCTTCGACAGGACCACCGGGGAGCTGTTTTTT CASSFDRTTGELFF
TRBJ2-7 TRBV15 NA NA TGTGCCACCAGCAGAGATCAGGTCCGCTCCTACGAGCAGTACTTC CATSRDQVRSYEQYF
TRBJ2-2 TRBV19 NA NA TGTGCCAGTATCGGACAGAACACCGGGGAGCTGTTTTTT CASIGQNTGELFF
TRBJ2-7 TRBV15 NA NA TGTGCCACCAGCCCTCGCCGAGGTCACGAGCAGTACTTC CATSPRRGHEQYF
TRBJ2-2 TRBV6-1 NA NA TGTGCCAGCAGTGGCGACGAACAGCTTGCCGGGGAGCTGTTTTTT CASSGDEQLAGELFF
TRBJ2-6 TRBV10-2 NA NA TGCGCCAGCAGTGAGCCCATCTCTGGGGCCAACGTCCTGACTTTC CASSEPISGANVLTF
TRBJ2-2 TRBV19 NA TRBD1 TGTGCCAGTAGGCCGGGACAGGGGAACACCGGGGAGCTGTTTTTT CASRPGQGNTGELFF
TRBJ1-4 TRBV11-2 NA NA TGTGCCAGCAGGATCGGTGCAACTAATGAAAAACTGTTTTTT CASRIGATNEKLFF
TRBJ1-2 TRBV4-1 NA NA TGCGCCAGCAGCCAAGTTGGACAGCAATATGGCTACACCTTC CASSQVGQQYGYTF
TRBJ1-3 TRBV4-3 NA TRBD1 TGCGCCAGCAGCCAAGTCAGGGGGTACCCTGGAAACACCATATATTTT CASSQVRGYPGNTIYF
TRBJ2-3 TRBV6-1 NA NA TGTGCCAGCAGTGATGGAGTAGGAGGGAGCACAGATACGCAGTATTTT CASSDGVGGSTDTQYF
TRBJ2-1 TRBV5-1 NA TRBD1 TGCGCCAGCAGCTTGGCCGGGACAGGCCTCAACAATGAGCAGTTCTTC CASSLAGTGLNNEQFF
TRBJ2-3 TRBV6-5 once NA TGTGCCAGCGGGAGGAGGGCAGATACGCAGTATTTT CASGRRADTQYF
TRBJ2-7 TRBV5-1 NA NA TGCGCCAGCAGCGCTCCAGGACACTCCTACGAGCGGTACTTC CASSAPGHSYERYF